The T cell receptor beta chain under discussion was sequenced for a study of radiotherapy plus CTLA-4 blockade in lung cancer. The overall study: Objective responses were documented in approximately 18% of patients, with disease control in approximately 31%.

The CDR3 loop spans 16 amino acids. V was shortened by 3 bases and J by 2 bases, with 17 bases between the two germline ends. CDR1 is SGDLS, CDR2 YYNGEE, per germline. With ipilimumab providing CTLA-4 blockade, focal radiation was administered to patients who had chemo-refractory metastatic non-small-cell lung cancer. The table came from immunoSEQ multiplex PCR; TCRdb's copy has only in-frame clones and leaves some out. The table lists tens of thousands of clones, 79% of them singletons. Points from the study as a whole: Once radiotherapy plus ipilimumab had been given, TCR clones derived from tumor expanded in blood. Early blood T cell clone dynamics reportedly forecast response best, with interferon-beta.

About this clone itself: No antigen is known for it.

The V and J genes are TRBV9 and TRBJ1-1; D unclear. This specimen was peripheral blood, taken from a patient treated with radiotherapy plus ipilimumab. The TCR originated in a human donor with non-small cell lung cancer who had a partial response to radiotherapy plus ipilimumab. This chain's CDR3 is CASSDRLGTINTEAFF. As DNA, the CDR3 is TGTGCCAGCAGCGACCGGTTGGGCACAATAAACACTGAAGCTTTCTTT.